This entry concerns a single T cell receptor (beta chain). Its antigen is unknown. The protocol was immunoSEQ multiplex PCR, while the TCRdb copy is restricted to in-frame clones and leaves out a portion. The sample lists roughly 100,000 clones, 85% to 95% seen once, with approximately 12% in the top ten. These data come from a study of siplizumab effects on memory and regulatory T cells. General observations from the study: Tregs proliferating in siplizumab cultures lacked confirmation of their suppressive function.

The TCR comes from a human donor in good health. Sequenced: non-Treg CD4+ T cells sorted from blood.

In DNA form, the CDR3 reads TGTGCCATCAGTGAGAGAAGAACTAGCGGGAGCAATGAGCAGTACTTC. Encoded protein: CAISERRTSGSNEQYF. The chain employs TRBV10-3 and TRBJ2-7; 11 bases match TRBD2. The V gene's germline CDR1 is ENHRY and CDR2 SYGVKD. The V segment lost 2 bases and the J segment 7 bases; nucleotides outside the gene matches: 10. The length of the CDR3 is 16 residues.